This TCR beta chain was identified in a study of cytomegalovirus exposure and HLA in healthy donors. Whole-study results and caveats: More clonal expansion characterized HLA-associated TCR beta chains than equally common others in a later analysis. Association of a missense DCLRE1C variant with TCR beta V- and J-gene trimming was reported in a later analysis. A later analysis reportedly identified an Asian-associated ancestry cluster as carrying fewer N-insertions than the approximately 670-donor mean. In vitro testing confirmed a few CMV-associated chains as specific for CMV antigens.

The PCR ran on 60 Vbeta and 13 Jbeta primers. TCRdb's table, derived via immunoSEQ multiplex PCR, lists solely in-frame clones and lacks some. The sample shows roughly 120,000 clones, around 70% of them seen only once. This CDR3 region has 15 residues. Trimming cost V 5 bases and J 1 base, with 14 bases left between them. The V gene's germline CDR1 is SGHVS and CDR2 FNYEAQ. As concerns this clone: What it recognizes is unknown.

The origin of this receptor is a woman between 50 and 59 years old in good health and CMV-seropositive. Source material: PBMCs. This chain connects TRBV7-6 to TRBJ1-1, with D unresolved. The CDR3 bases are TGTGCCAGCAGCAACCATAAGCATGGGAACACTGAAGCTTTCTTT. Its translation is CASSNHKHGNTEAFF.